Listed below are T cell receptor beta chains from one sample, sequenced in a study of siplizumab effects on memory and regulatory T cells. The table came from immunoSEQ multiplex PCR; TCRdb's copy has only in-frame clones and leaves some out. The sample carries some 65,000 clones, 80% to 90% recorded once. Sequencing input: Tregs sorted from blood. These receptor sequences come from a human donor in good health. CDR3s include the opening cysteine and the closing phenylalanine or tryptophan. The D gene is left open where the match is weak.

V,J,D,CDR3,DNA
TRBV19,TRBJ1-5,NA,CASTARYNRGWQPQHF,TGTGCCAGTACCGCCCGGTATAACCGGGGATGGCAGCCCCAGCATTTT
TRBV28,TRBJ2-7,TRBD1,CASSSQGPVYEQYF,TGTGCCAGCAGCTCACAGGGGCCGGTCTACGAGCAGTACTTC
TRBV16,TRBJ1-3,NA,CASSQSVQGTSGNTIYF,TGTGCCAGCAGCCAATCTGTCCAGGGGACATCTGGAAACACCATATATTTT
TRBV7-9,TRBJ2-3,TRBD2,CASSAPSGRASTDTQYF,TGTGCCAGCAGCGCGCCTAGCGGGAGGGCTAGCACAGATACGCAGTATTTT
TRBV7-9,TRBJ2-3,TRBD1,CASSQHTGGTDTQYF,TGTGCCAGCAGCCAGCATACAGGGGGCACAGATACGCAGTATTTT
TRBV7-9,TRBJ1-5,NA,CASSLGQPQHF,TGTGCCAGCAGCTTAGGTCAGCCCCAGCATTTT
TRBV7-9,TRBJ1-1,NA,CASSPGLTNTEAFF,TGTGCCAGCAGCCCGGGACTTACGAACACTGAAGCTTTCTTT
TRBV27,TRBJ2-1,NA,CASRRTTLEQFF,TGTGCCAGCAGAAGGACTACTCTTGAGCAGTTCTTC
TRBV6-1,TRBJ1-1,NA,CASGWAFTEAFF,TGTGCCAGCGGCTGGGCTTTCACTGAAGCTTTCTTT
TRBV7-9,TRBJ2-7,NA,CASSSLDGSSSYEQYF,TGTGCCAGCAGCTCCCTGGACGGATCGAGCTCCTACGAGCAGTACTTC
TRBV7-2,TRBJ1-3,NA,CASSLEGYTIYF,TGTGCCAGCAGCTTAGAAGGGTACACCATATATTTT